The present TCR beta chain was sequenced within a study of human T cells and chemical hapten exposure (dated by TCRdb to 2020 to 2022). About the investigation overall: Libraries were pooled for sequencing, and variation in per-sample TCR yields was attributed mainly to small differences in library volumes within the pool. The study tracked peripheral blood TCR repertoire changes in vivo during primary and secondary sensitization to the hapten diphenylcyclopropenone (DPC) in alopecia patients. For every blood RNA sample, sequencing covered both the TCR alpha and TCR beta chains. General study outcomes and caveats: After repeated subsampling, the strength of the expansion versus patch-test correlation and the threshold at which it became significant changed. DPC sensitization did not change the number of TCRs with a frequency above 1 in 1000, and there was no evidence of changes in global repertoire structure.

The cysteine opens and the phenylalanine closes a CDR3 of 14 amino acids. Of all the DNA, just the CDR3 is kept, 42 bases in frame from base 1. Trimming leaves V shorter by 1 base and J shorter by 2 bases, with the junction holding 5 bases beyond the gene matches. CDR1 and CDR2 were assigned from the germline V gene as SQVTM and ANQGSEA. The library relied on RACE. Sequenced on a NextSeq 500. Library preparation attached unique molecular identifiers to individual cDNA molecules for quantitative, reproducible TCR counting. The authors processed their data as follows. A median of approximately 96,000 TCRs per sample was observed, with a range of roughly 23,224 to 750,000. The Decombinator software suite was used to annotate V, J and CDR3 in the TCR reads. For PS versus PT1 abundance plots, all samples were subsampled to the same number of TCRs (28,000). Expanded TCRs were defined as absent before sensitization and observed at least eight times at the 2-week time point. TCRdb trimmed public reads at Q25 via fastp, called clones via MiXCR and kept in-frame beta chains. CDR3 protein sequences are deduplicated, and each keeps its most common genes and DNA. What appears here as the V and J calls and clone size reflects TCRdb's work, not the paper's. This sample gives 100,000 to 150,000 distinct CDR3 sequences in total; about 8.2% of them show up just once. The ten largest make up roughly 1.8% of the sample.

This clonotype was counted many times. Its antigen has not been determined. Base qualities are missing; no much larger clone stands one base away. The time point label on this specimen signifies: healthy volunteer bleed at 2 weeks. Total RNA was isolated from unfractionated whole blood collected in Tempus Blood RNA tubes. Five healthy volunteers served as TCR sequencing controls and were bled at day 0, 2 weeks and 6 weeks. This receptor was taken from a male donor in good health. Some clones in this sample may be carry-over from other donors' samples. The V and J segments used are TRBV29-1 and TRBJ2-7, with 7 bases in between that match TRBD1. Sequencing was performed on whole blood. The sequenced DNA is TGCAGCGTTGAAGGACAGGGAGTCCCCTACGAGCAGTACTTC. The translation is CSVEGQGVPYEQYF.